A selection of T cell receptor beta chains follows, all from one sample in a study of blood T cell repertoires in COVID-19. Clones were read by immunoSEQ multiplex PCR, and TCRdb kept only the in-frame ones, dropping some. Of 160,000 or so clones in the sample, roughly 74% were seen once. Input material: peripheral blood. The receptors derive from a woman aged 80 or over with acute or convalescent COVID-19. Each CDR3 is given with its conserved first and last residue. D genes are given only for firm matches. Rows may omit the clone size; those that give it use once, few, many or a size class.

TRBD2	.	TRBV2	TRBJ2-2	TGTGCCAGCAGTTCTAGGCAAGCGGGAGGGTTCGGGGAGCTGTTTTTT	CASSSRQAGGFGELFF
TRBD1	many	TRBV5-8	TRBJ2-2	TGTGCCAGCAGCTTACAGGGGGCTGGCGGGGAGCTGTTTTTT	CASSLQGAGGELFF
TRBD1	.	TRBV5-8	TRBJ1-2	TGTGCCAGCAGCTTTACAGGGGATTTCTATGGCTACACCTTC	CASSFTGDFYGYTF
TRBD1	.	TRBV5-1	TRBJ2-1	TGCGCCAGCAGCTTATTACCGGGGGACAGGGTCGATGAGCAGTTCTTC	CASSLLPGDRVDEQFF
TRBD1	.	TRBV28	TRBJ1-5	TGTGCCGTCAAAAGACAGGGGGAAGAGCATTTT	CAVKRQGEEHF
.	.	TRBV7-2	TRBJ2-3	TGTGCCAGCAGCTTGGACACTAGCACAGATACGCAGTATTTT	CASSLDTSTDTQYF
TRBD2	.	TRBV27	TRBJ2-7	TGTGCCAGCAGTTTTTCGGGAGGGTTCTACGAGCAGTACTTC	CASSFSGGFYEQYF
TRBD2	few	TRBV4-1	TRBJ2-7	TGCGCCAGCAGCGACCTAGCGGGGGCCTTCTACGAGCAGTACTTC	CASSDLAGAFYEQYF
TRBD1	.	TRBV6-5	TRBJ1-2	TGTGCCAGCACTATAGGGGACAGATCTAACTATGGCTACACCTTC	CASTIGDRSNYGYTF
TRBD1	.	TRBV9	TRBJ2-3	TGTGCCAGCAGCGTGGACAGGGGCACAGATACGCAGTATTTT	CASSVDRGTDTQYF
TRBD2	.	TRBV11-2	TRBJ2-1	TGTGCCAGCAGCTTAGATATTTGGACTAGCGGGGGGAATGAGCAGTTCTTC	CASSLDIWTSGGNEQFF
.	.	TRBV19	TRBJ2-3	TGTGCCAGTAGTATAGCTAACTCGATCACAGATACGCAGTATTTT	CASSIANSITDTQYF
.	few	TRBV6-5	TRBJ1-4	TGTGCCAGCAGACATAATGAAAAACTGTTTTTT	CASRHNEKLFF
TRBD2	.	TRBV3-1/TRBV3-2	TRBJ2-5	TGTGCCAGCAGCCGCCGACTAGCGGGGGACGGGGAGACCCAGTACTTC	CASSRRLAGDGETQYF
TRBD1	.	TRBV7-8	TRBJ1-3	TGTGCCAGCATCGGACAGGGGGCCTTTCCCTCTGGAAACACCATATATTTT	CASIGQGAFPSGNTIYF